The present T cell receptor (beta chain) was sequenced within a study of control samples from healthy donors and cancer patients. About this clone: A read error may account for a junction end that differs from germline.

The germline gives CDR1 SGHTA, CDR2 FQGNSA. The CDR3 length is 13 residues. Sequenced by immunoSEQ multiplex PCR; TCRdb stores in-frame clones only, minus some. The sample records approximately 210,000 clones, 91% being singletons. The sequence derives from a man aged 25-40 years in good health. This chain joins TRBV7-2 and TRBJ1-2; no clear D. Sequencing was performed on blood. This chain's CDR3 is CASSLDGNYGYTF. The CDR3 coding sequence is TGTGCCAGCAGTTTAGACGGGAACTATGGCTACACCTTC.